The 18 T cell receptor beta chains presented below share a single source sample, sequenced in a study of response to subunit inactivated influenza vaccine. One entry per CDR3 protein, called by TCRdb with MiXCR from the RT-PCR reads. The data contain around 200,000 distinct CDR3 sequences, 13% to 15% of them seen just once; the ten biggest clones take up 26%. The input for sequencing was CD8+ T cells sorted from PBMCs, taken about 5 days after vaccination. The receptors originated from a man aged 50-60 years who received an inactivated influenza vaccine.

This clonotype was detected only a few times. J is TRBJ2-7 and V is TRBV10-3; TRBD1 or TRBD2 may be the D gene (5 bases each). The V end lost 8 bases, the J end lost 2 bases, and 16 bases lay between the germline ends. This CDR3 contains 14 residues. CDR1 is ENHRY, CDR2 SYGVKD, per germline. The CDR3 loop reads CAIGGAGTTYEQYF. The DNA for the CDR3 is TGTGCCATCGGTGGGGCTGGGACGACCTACGAGCAGTACTTC.

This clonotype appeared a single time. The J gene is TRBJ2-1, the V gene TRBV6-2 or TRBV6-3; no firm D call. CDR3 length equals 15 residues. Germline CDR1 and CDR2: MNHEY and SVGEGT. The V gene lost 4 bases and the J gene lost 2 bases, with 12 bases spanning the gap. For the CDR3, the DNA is TGTGCCAGCAGTTGGATGGAGTTCCCCTACAATGAGCAGTTCTTC. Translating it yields CASSWMEFPYNEQFF.

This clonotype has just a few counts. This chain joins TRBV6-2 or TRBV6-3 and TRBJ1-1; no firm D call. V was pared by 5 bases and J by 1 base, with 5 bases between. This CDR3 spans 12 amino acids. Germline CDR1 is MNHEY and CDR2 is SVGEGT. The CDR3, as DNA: TGTGCCAGCAGTCGGACGAACACTGAAGCTTTCTTT. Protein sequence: CASSRTNTEAFF.

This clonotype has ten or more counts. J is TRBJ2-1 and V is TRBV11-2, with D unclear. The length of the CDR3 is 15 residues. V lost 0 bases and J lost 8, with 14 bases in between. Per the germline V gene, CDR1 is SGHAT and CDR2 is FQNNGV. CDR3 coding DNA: TGTGCCAGCAGCTTAGAGGCGACCTATTGGCATGAGCAGTTCTTC. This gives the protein CASSLEATYWHEQFF.

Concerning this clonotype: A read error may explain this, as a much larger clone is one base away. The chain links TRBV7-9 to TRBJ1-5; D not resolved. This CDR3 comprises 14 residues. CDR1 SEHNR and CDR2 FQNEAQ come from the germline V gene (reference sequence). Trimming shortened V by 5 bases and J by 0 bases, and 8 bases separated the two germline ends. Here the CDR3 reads CASSADGSNQPQHF. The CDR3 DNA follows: TGTGCCAGCAGCGCGGACGGTAGCAATCAGCCCCAGCATTTT.

The CDR3 protein is CASSQVPGRLNEQFF. The CDR3 nucleotides are TGCGCCAGCAGCCAAGTCCCCGGACGGCTCAATGAGCAGTTCTTC. The chain recombines TRBV4-3 with TRBJ2-1; no reliable D call. Per the germline V gene, CDR1 is LGHNA and CDR2 is YSLEER. The germline V and J ends were trimmed by 1 base and 6 bases, with 13 bases remaining between them. There are 15 residues in the CDR3.

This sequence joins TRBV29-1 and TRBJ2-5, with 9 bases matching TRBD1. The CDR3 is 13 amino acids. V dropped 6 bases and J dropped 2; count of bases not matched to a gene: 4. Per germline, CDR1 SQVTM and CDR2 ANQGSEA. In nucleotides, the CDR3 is TGCAGCGTCGCCGGGACAGGGCAAGAGACCCAGTACTTC. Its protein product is CSVAGTGQETQYF.

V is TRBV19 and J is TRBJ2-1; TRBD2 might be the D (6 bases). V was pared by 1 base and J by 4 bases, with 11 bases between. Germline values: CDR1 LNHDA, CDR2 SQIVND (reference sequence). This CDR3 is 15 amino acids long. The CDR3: CASSIVPGVYNEQFF. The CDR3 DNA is TGTGCCAGTAGTATAGTTCCGGGGGTGTACAATGAGCAGTTCTTC.

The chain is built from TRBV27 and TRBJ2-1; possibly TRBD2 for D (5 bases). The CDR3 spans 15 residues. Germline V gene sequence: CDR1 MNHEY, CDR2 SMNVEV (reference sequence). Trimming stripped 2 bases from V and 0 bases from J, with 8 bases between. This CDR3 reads CASSLQRSSYNEQFF. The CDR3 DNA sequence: TGTGCCAGCAGTTTACAGCGGAGCTCCTACAATGAGCAGTTCTTC.

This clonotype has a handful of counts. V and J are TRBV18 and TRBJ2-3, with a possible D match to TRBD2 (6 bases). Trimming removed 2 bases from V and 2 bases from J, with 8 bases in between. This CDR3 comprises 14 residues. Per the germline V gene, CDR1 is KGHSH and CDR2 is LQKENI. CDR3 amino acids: CASSPLGLTDTQYF. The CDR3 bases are TGTGCCAGCTCACCATTGGGACTCACAGATACGCAGTATTTT.

The chain's CDR3 is CSARLFQETQYF. CDR3 nucleotide sequence: TGCAGTGCTAGGCTGTTCCAAGAGACCCAGTACTTC. The V gene is TRBV20-1, the J gene TRBJ2-5; D unresolved. V gave up 3 bases and J gave up 1 base, with 6 bases separating them. Germline loops: CDR1 DFQATT, CDR2 SNEGSKA (reference sequence). The CDR3 extends over 12 amino acids.

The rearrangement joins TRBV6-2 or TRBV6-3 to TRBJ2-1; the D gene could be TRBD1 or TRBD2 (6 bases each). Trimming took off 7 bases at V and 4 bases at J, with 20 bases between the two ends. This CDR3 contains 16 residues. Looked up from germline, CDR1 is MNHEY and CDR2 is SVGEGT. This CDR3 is CASTGVGQRLYNEQFF. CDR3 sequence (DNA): TGTGCCAGCACGGGGGTTGGACAGCGACTTTACAATGAGCAGTTCTTC.

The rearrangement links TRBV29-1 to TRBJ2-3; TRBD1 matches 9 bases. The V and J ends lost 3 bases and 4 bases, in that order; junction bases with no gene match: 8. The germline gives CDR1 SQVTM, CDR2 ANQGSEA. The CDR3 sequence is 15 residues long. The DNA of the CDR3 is TGCAGCGTTGATTCCGGGACAGGGATCTCAGATACGCAGTATTTT. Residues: CSVDSGTGISDTQYF.

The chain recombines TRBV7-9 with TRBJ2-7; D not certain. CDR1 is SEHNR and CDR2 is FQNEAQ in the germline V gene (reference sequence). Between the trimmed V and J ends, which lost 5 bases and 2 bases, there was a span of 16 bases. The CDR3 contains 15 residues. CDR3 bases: TGTGCCAGCAGCGGAGCCCCTCAGGTAGCCTACGAGCAGTACTTC. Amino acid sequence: CASSGAPQVAYEQYF.

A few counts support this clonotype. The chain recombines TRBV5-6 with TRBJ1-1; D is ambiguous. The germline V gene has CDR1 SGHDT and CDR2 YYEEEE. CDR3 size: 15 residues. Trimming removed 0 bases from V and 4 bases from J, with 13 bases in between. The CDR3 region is CASSLVLGMGTEAFF. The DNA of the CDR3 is TGTGCCAGCAGCTTGGTTCTGGGGATGGGCACTGAAGCTTTCTTT.

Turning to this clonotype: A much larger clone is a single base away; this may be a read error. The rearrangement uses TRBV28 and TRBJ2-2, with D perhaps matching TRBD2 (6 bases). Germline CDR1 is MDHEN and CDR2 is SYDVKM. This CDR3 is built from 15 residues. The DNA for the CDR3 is TGTGCCAGCTTTACAATAGCGGAAGGGACCGAGGAGCTGTTTTTT. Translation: CASFTIAEGTEELFF.

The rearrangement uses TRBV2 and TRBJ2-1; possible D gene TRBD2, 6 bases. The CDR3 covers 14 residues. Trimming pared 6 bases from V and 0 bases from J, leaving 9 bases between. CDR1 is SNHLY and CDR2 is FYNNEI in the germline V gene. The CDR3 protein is CASRPTSSYNEQFF. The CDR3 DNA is TGTGCCAGCAGGCCGACTAGCTCCTACAATGAGCAGTTCTTC.

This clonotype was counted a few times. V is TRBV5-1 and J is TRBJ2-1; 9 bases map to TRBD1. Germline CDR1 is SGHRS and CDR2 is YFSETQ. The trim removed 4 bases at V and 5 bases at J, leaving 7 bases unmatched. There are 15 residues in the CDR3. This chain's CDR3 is CASSDRDRDNNEQFF. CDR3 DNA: TGCGCCAGCAGCGACCGGGACAGGGATAACAATGAGCAGTTCTTC.